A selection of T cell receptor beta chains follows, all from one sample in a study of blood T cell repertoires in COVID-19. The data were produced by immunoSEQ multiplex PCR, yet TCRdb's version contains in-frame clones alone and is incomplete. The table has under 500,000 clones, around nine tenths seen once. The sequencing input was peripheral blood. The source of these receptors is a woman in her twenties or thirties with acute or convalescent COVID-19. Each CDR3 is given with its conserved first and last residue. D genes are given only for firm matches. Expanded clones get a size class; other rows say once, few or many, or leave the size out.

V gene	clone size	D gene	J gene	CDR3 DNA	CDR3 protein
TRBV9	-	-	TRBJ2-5	TGTGCCAGCAGCGTCGCACTAGTGGAGACCCAGTACTTC	CASSVALVETQYF
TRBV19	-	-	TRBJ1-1	TGTGCCAGTAGTTTTGGGGGCCTGAACACTGAAGCTTTCTTT	CASSFGGLNTEAFF
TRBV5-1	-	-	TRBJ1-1	TGCGCCAGCAGCTTGTTGACAGGCAAAGGCATAGTGAACACTGAAGCTTTCTTT	CASSLLTGKGIVNTEAFF
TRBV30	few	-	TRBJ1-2	TGTGCCTGGAGTTTTCGACGGGGAAACTATGGCTACACCTTC	CAWSFRRGNYGYTF
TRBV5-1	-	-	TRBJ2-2	TGCGCCAGTAGGGAGATAGGCGGAGCGAACACCGGGGAGCTGTTTTTT	CASREIGGANTGELFF
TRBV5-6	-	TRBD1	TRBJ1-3	TGTGCCAGCAGTTATGACAGGGCCTCTGGAAACACCATATATTTT	CASSYDRASGNTIYF
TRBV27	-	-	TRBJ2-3	TGTGCCAGCAGTTTATCGTCTAGCACAGATACGCAGTATTTT	CASSLSSSTDTQYF
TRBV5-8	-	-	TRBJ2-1	TGTGCCAGCAGCTTGGGGCGGTCAGAGCAGTTCTTC	CASSLGRSEQFF
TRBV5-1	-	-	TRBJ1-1	TGCGCCAGCAGCCCCGGTGGTCAGGGGCCGGGCACTGAAGCTTTCTTT	CASSPGGQGPGTEAFF
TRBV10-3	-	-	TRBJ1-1	TGTGCCATCAGTGAGTCAAGGGGGAACACTGAAGCTTTCTTT	CAISESRGNTEAFF
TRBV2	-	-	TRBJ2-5	TGTGCCAGCAGACCCCCGGGGCAAGAGACCCAGTACTTC	CASRPPGQETQYF
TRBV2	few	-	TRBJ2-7	TGTGCCAGCCGTCTGAGGAGCGGGGACAACTACGAGCAGTACTTC	CASRLRSGDNYEQYF
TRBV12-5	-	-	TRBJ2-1	TGTGCTAGTGGTTTGGTATTAGTGAGGGCATTGCCGAATGAGCAGTTCTTC	CASGLVLVRALPNEQFF
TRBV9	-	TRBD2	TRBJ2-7	TGTGCCAGCAGCGTCCACGAGCGGGGGGGGCCCTACGAGCAGTACTTC	CASSVHERGGPYEQYF
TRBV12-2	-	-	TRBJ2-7	TGTGCAAGTCGCTTACCCAATGGGACAGACTACGAGCAGTACTTC	CASRLPNGTDYEQYF
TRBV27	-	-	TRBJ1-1	TGTGCCAGCAGTTTATCAGGGAGGACTGAAGCTTTCTTT	CASSLSGRTEAFF
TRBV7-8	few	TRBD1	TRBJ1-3	TGTGCCAGCAGCCCAGGGGGCAGGGGGCACTCTGGAAACACCATATATTTT	CASSPGGRGHSGNTIYF
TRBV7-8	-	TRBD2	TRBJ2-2	TGTGCCAGCAGCACCATGAGACTAGCGGGGGATACCGGGGAGCTGTTTTTT	CASSTMRLAGDTGELFF
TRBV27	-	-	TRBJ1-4	TGTGCCAGCAGTGCTACAGGGTTGTCTTGGGAAAAACTGTTTTTT	CASSATGLSWEKLFF
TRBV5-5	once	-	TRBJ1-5	TGTGCCAGCAGCTTGGCAGTCAATAGCAATCAGCCCCAGCATTTT	CASSLAVNSNQPQHF
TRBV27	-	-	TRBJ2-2	TGTGCCAGCAGTTTGAGCCATCAACCCCCCGGGGAGCTGTTTTTT	CASSLSHQPPGELFF
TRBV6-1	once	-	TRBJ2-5	TGTGCCAGCAGTGGGTGGATTATAGCGGAACAAGAGACCCAGTACTTC	CASSGWIIAEQETQYF
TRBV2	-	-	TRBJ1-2	TGTGCCAGCAGCTATGACGGACAAGCTAACTATGGCTACACCTTC	CASSYDGQANYGYTF
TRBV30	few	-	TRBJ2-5	TGTGCCTGGAGCGCTAGGGAGACCCAGTACTTC	CAWSARETQYF
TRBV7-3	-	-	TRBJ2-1	TGTGCCAGCAGCTTAAGCCCGCGGGGAAGGTTCAATGAGCAGTTCTTC	CASSLSPRGRFNEQFF
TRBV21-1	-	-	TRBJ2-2	TGTGCCAGCCGCTGGGACAGGGGCTTCAACACCGGGGAGCTGTTTTTT	CASRWDRGFNTGELFF
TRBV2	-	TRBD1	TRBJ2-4	TGTGCCAGCAGTGATGGGACAGGAGAGTACTTC	CASSDGTGEYF
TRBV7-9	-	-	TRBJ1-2	TGTGCCAGCAGCCCCATCGACTACTATGGCTACACCTTC	CASSPIDYYGYTF
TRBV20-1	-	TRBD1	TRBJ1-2	TGCAGTGCTAGTGGTATAAGGACAGGGGTCGACTATGGCTACACCTTC	CSASGIRTGVDYGYTF
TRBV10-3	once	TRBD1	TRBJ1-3	TGTGCCATCAGGGTGGGACAGTTCTCTGGAAACACCATATATTTT	CAIRVGQFSGNTIYF
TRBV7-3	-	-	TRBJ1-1	TGTGCCAGCAGCCCGACGGGGAACACTGAAGCTTTCTTT	CASSPTGNTEAFF
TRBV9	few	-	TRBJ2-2	TGTGCCAGCAGCCCTGGGCCCACCGGGGAGCTGTTTTTT	CASSPGPTGELFF
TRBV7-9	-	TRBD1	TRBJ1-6	TGTGCCAGCAGCGCAGACACCAGACAGGGGGCGGTTGATAATTCACCCCTCCACTTT	CASSADTRQGAVDNSPLHF
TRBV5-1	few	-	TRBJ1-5	TGCGCCAGCAGCCGGGGGGATACCAGCAATCAGCCCCAGCATTTT	CASSRGDTSNQPQHF
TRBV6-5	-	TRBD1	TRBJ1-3	TGTGCCAGCAGTCCCTCTGACAGGGATGGAAACACCATATATTTT	CASSPSDRDGNTIYF
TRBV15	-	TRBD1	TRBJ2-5	TGTGCCACCAGCAGTCGGGACAGGGGTAGAGAGACCCAGTACTTC	CATSSRDRGRETQYF
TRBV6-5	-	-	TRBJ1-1	TGTGCCAGCAGTTACTCGAGGATGAACACTGAAGCTTTCTTT	CASSYSRMNTEAFF
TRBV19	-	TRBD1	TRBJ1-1	TGTGCCAGTAGTCCCATCCGGCAGGGGGCCATGGGGGGAAAGACTGAAGCTTTCTTT	CASSPIRQGAMGGKTEAFF
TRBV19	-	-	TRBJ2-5	TGTGCCACCCAAAGGGTAGGGGTAGAGACCCAGTACTTC	CATQRVGVETQYF
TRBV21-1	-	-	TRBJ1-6	TGTGCCAGCAGCAAAGAAGTACAGGTCTATAATTCACCCCTCCACTTT	CASSKEVQVYNSPLHF
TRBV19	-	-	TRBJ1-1	TGTGCCAGTAGTATCGGGGGTTTTAGAAACACTGAAGCTTTCTTT	CASSIGGFRNTEAFF
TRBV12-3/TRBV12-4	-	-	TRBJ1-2	TGTGCCAGCAGTTCACCGGGACAACGTGGCTACACCTTC	CASSSPGQRGYTF
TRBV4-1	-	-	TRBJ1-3	TGCGCCAGCAGCCAAGTGGGGACTTACTCTGGAAACACCATATATTTT	CASSQVGTYSGNTIYF
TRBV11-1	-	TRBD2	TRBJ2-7	TGTGCCAGCAGCCGTACCGACGGGGGGGAATCTTACGAGCAGTACTTC	CASSRTDGGESYEQYF
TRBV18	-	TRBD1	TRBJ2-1	TGTGCCAGCTCACCAATTAGGACAGGGTTTGAGCAGTTCTTC	CASSPIRTGFEQFF
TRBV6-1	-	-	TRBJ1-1	TGTGCCAGCAGTGAAGCTTTCCCGGGGGTGGGGACTGAAGCTTTCTTT	CASSEAFPGVGTEAFF
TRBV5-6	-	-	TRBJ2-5	TGTGCCAGTCTAGGAGAAGGAGAGACCCAGTACTTC	CASLGEGETQYF
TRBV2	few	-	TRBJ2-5	TGTGCCAGCGGGGGGACAGCTACAGTGGAGACCCAGTACTTC	CASGGTATVETQYF
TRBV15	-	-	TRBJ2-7	TGTGCCACCAGTAGTATTTCGGGGTTCACGGAGCAGTACTTC	CATSSISGFTEQYF